The present entry profiles one T cell receptor (beta chain) with its context. Its specificity is not known. Possible read error: a much larger clone is one base away. This specimen belongs to a study of response to subunit inactivated influenza vaccine. One entry per CDR3 protein results from TCRdb running MiXCR on the RT-PCR reads. Here the sample spans a few hundred thousand distinct CDR3 sequences, about 10% being singletons. Study-level points and caveats: Few new T cells, the authors suggested, are recruited by each seasonal influenza vaccination.

Germline V gene data show CDR1 as DFQATT and CDR2 as SNEGSKA (reference sequence). This CDR3 is built from 16 residues. V lost 2 bases and J lost 0, with 14 bases in between. The starting material was PBMCs from blood, obtained 35 to 45 days after vaccination. The J gene is TRBJ2-1, the V gene TRBV20-1, with a possible D match to TRBD1 (5 bases). This receptor was obtained from a man aged 45 to 65 who received an inactivated influenza vaccine. The CDR3 sequence is CSARWGSASSYNEQFF. The CDR3 DNA reads TGCAGTGCTAGATGGGGCAGCGCCAGCTCCTACAATGAGCAGTTCTTC.